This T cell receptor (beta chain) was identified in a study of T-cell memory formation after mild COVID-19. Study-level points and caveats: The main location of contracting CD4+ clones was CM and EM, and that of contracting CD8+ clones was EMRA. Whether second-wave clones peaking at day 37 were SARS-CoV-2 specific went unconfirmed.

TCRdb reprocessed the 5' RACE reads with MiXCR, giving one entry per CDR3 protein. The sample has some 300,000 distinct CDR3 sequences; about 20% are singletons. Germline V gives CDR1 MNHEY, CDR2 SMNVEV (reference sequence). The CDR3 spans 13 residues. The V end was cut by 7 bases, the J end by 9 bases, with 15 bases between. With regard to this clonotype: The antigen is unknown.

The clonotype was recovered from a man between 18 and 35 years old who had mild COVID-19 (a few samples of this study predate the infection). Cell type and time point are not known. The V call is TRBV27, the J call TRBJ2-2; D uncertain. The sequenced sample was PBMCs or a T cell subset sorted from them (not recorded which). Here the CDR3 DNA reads TGTGCCAGCACGGGTGTTTTTGCCTGGGAGCTGTTTTTT. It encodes CASTGVFAWELFF.